Presented here are 26 T cell receptor beta chains from one specimen sequenced in a study of regulatory T cells in long-lasting Graves disease. Time point here: persistent/refractory GD, antithyroid drugs over 5 years with positive TRAb. RNA from PBMCs was the source of the TCR library. Construction of the TCR beta libraries employed iRepertoire HTBI primers in conjunction with Arm-PCR of CDR3 regions. TCRdb itself ran the multiplex PCR reads through MiXCR, one entry per CDR3 protein. The data hold about 470,000 distinct CDR3 sequences, with 20% to 25% observed a single time. Material: peripheral blood mononuclear cells (PBMCs), obtained when the disease was refractory, from a patient treated with antithyroid drugs. These receptors were taken from a female donor with Graves disease.

The rearrangement uses TRBV7-9 and TRBJ1-1; weak D call: TRBD1 (5 bases). The CDR3 loop spans 13 amino acids. V lost 1 base and J 10 bases, leaving 13 bases between the germline ends. The V gene's germline CDR1 is SEHNR and CDR2 FQNEAQ (reference sequence). CDR3 residues: CASSLEAGSTAFF. CDR3 in DNA: TGTGCCAGCAGCTTAGAGGCAGGGTCGACAGCTTTCTTT.

This clonotype was detected only a few times. The chain joins TRBV10-3 to TRBJ1-3; 7 bases align to TRBD1. This CDR3 comprises 14 residues. Germline assignment: CDR1 ENHRY and CDR2 SYGVKD. The V gene end was trimmed by 4 bases and the J gene end by 2 bases; junction bases not matched to a gene: 2. The CDR3 loop reads CAISAGGPGNTIYF. The CDR3 DNA reads as TGTGCCATCAGTGCAGGGGGACCTGGAAACACCATATATTTT.

V usage is TRBV7-2 and J usage is TRBJ2-1; 12 bases are a match to TRBD2. After removal of 2 bases from V and 7 bases from J, the junction contained 3 bases not matched to a gene. Germline V gives CDR1 SGHTA, CDR2 FQGNSA. The CDR3 is made up of 15 amino acids. The CDR3 loop reads CASSLRLAGVNEQFF. CDR3 sequence (DNA): TGTGCCAGCAGCTTAAGACTAGCGGGAGTTAATGAGCAGTTCTTC.

This rearrangement joins TRBV27 to TRBJ2-7; the D is unclear. Germline CDR1 is MNHEY and CDR2 is SMNVEV (reference sequence). V lost 5 bases to trimming and J lost 1 base, with 12 bases between them. CDR3 length: 14 residues. The CDR3 sequence is CASSPSDGSYEQYF. The CDR3 DNA reads TGTGCCAGCAGTCCTTCGGACGGTTCCTACGAGCAGTACTTC.

This clonotype came up a few times. The chain carries TRBV24-1 and TRBJ2-2; D is unresolved. V was pared by 1 base and J by 0 bases, with 8 bases between. CDR3 length equals 16 residues. The germline CDR1 and CDR2 sequences are KGHDR and SFDVKD. CDR3 sequence reads: CATSDFKGSNTGELFF. Written as DNA, the CDR3 is TGTGCCACCAGTGATTTTAAGGGTTCGAACACCGGGGAGCTGTTTTTT.

The chain employs TRBV27 and TRBJ1-2; D unresolved. Germline V gene lookup returns CDR1 MNHEY and CDR2 SMNVEV (reference sequence). With 2 bases removed from V and 4 bases from J, the gap between germline ends came to 26 bases. CDR3 length equals 19 residues. The CDR3 region has the DNA TGTGCCAGCAGTTTAGTCGCGGGTCCCAATGGCGCCCTCGGCTATGGCTACACCTTC. Its translation is CASSLVAGPNGALGYGYTF.

This clonotype appeared many times. The chain links TRBV6-1 to TRBJ1-1; perhaps TRBD1 as D (5 bases). V was trimmed by 8 bases and J by 3 bases, leaving 19 bases between them. The CDR3 length is 15 residues. CDR1 and CDR2 (germline): MNHNS, SASEGT. The CDR3 DNA sequence: TGTGCCAGCTTTCCCTCCCGGGGGTTTCACACTGAAGCTTTCTTT. Its translation is CASFPSRGFHTEAFF.

This rearrangement joins TRBV20-1 to TRBJ2-7; D call uncertain. The CDR3 length is 15 residues. Germline V gene sequence: CDR1 DFQATT, CDR2 SNEGSKA (reference sequence). The ends were cut back, 1 base at V and 3 bases at J, with 16 bases in the middle. CDR3 coding DNA: TGCAGTGCTAGAGGCCGGCACTCTTCCAACTACGAGCAGTACTTC. It encodes CSARGRHSSNYEQYF.

This clonotype was observed many times. The CDR3 sequence is CASSYSFRDGNQPQHF. The CDR3 nucleotides are TGTGCCAGCAGTTACTCGTTCAGGGATGGCAATCAGCCCCAGCATTTT. The V and J genes are TRBV6-2 or TRBV6-3 and TRBJ1-5, with D possibly TRBD1 on 5 matching bases. Germline CDR1 and CDR2: MNHEY and SVGEGT. V lost 0 bases to trimming and J lost 2 bases, with 11 bases between them. This CDR3 spans 16 amino acids.

This sequence joins TRBV7-9 and TRBJ1-5; the match to TRBD1 covers 9 bases. Losses at the gene ends were 4 bases for V and 2 bases for J; bases not matched to a gene: 12. Per germline, CDR1 SEHNR and CDR2 FQNEAQ (reference sequence). The CDR3 has 18 amino acids. The CDR3 sequence: CASSSIRPGQGGNQPQHF. The CDR3 DNA reads TGTGCCAGCAGCTCCATCCGACCGGGACAGGGAGGCAATCAGCCCCAGCATTTT.

Of note for this clonotype: Since a much larger clone is just one base distant, this may be a read error. The chain employs TRBV29-1 and TRBJ1-2; D gene uncertain. The CDR3 has 14 amino acids. In germline, CDR1 is SQVTM, CDR2 ANQGSEA. The CDR3 DNA is TGCAGCGTTCCCGACACTCTAAGGCACTATGGCCACACCTTC. Amino acids: CSVPDTLRHYGHTF.

The CDR3 loop is CASSSRPAVNTEAFF. For the CDR3, the DNA is TGCGCCAGCAGCTCCCGACCGGCCGTGAACACTGAAGCTTTCTTT. The V gene is TRBV5-1, the J gene TRBJ1-1; D unresolved. Germline V gene sequence: CDR1 SGHRS, CDR2 YFSETQ. The V gene lost 3 bases and the J gene lost 0 bases, with 12 bases spanning the gap. The CDR3 covers 15 residues.

The J gene is TRBJ1-5, the V gene TRBV7-9, with 8 bases aligning to TRBD1. The CDR3 has 14 residues. V gave up 2 bases and J gave up 5 bases; unmatched junction bases: 2. CDR1 is SEHNR, CDR2 FQNEAQ, per germline (reference sequence). The CDR3 DNA reads as TGTGCCAGCAGCTTACAGGGGGCCGATCAGCCCCAGCATTTT. It specifies CASSLQGADQPQHF.

This clonotype was detected many times. CDR3 sequence reads: CASSLSTGLNTEAFF. The CDR3, as DNA: TGTGCCAGCAGTTTATCAACAGGGTTGAACACTGAAGCTTTCTTT. The V call is TRBV27, the J call TRBJ1-1; tentatively, D is TRBD1 (6 bases). V was pared by 0 bases and J by 0 bases, with 8 bases between. CDR1 and CDR2 (germline): MNHEY, SMNVEV (reference sequence). This CDR3 comprises 15 residues.

The chain uses TRBV5-5 and TRBJ2-5, with D maybe TRBD1 (5 bases). Germline V CDR1 and CDR2: SGHKS, YYEKEE (reference sequence). V was shortened by 4 bases and J by 5 bases, with 18 bases between the two germline ends. The CDR3 totals 15 residues. CDR3 loop: CASSTPRKGLETQYF. In nucleotides, the CDR3 is TGTGCCAGCAGCACGCCAAGAAAGGGGTTGGAGACCCAGTACTTC.

There are many counts of this clonotype. The rearrangement uses TRBV24-1 and TRBJ2-5; 10 bases agree with TRBD1. Trimming removed 5 bases from V and 3 bases from J; junction bases left unmatched: 5. This CDR3 is built from 15 residues. CDR1 KGHDR and CDR2 SFDVKD come from the germline V gene. The CDR3: CATSALGQGEETQYF. DNA of the CDR3: TGTGCCACCAGTGCCCTTGGACAGGGGGAAGAGACCCAGTACTTC.

This clonotype appeared many times. The rearrangement uses TRBV5-6 and TRBJ1-6; tentatively, D is TRBD1 (6 bases). Trimming stripped 0 bases from V and 9 bases from J, with 10 bases between. The CDR3 is 14 residues long. Germline V gene data show CDR1 as SGHDT and CDR2 as YYEEEE. Written as DNA, the CDR3 is TGTGCCAGCAGCTTGGGGCAGGGGAGTTCACCCCTCCACTTT. As protein: CASSLGQGSSPLHF.

The sample holds many counts of this clonotype. The chain joins TRBV20-1 to TRBJ2-7; maybe TRBD2 (5 bases). Per the germline V gene, CDR1 is DFQATT and CDR2 is SNEGSKA (reference sequence). Trimming shortened V by 4 bases and J by 2 bases, and 15 bases separated the two germline ends. The CDR3 covers 14 residues. The CDR3 coding sequence is TGCAGTGCTATGGAGGTAGCTGTTACCTACGAGCAGTACTTC. It yields the protein CSAMEVAVTYEQYF.

This clonotype showed up many times. V usage is TRBV27 and J usage is TRBJ1-5, with D uncertain. Between the trimmed V and J ends, which lost 0 bases and 1 base, there was a span of 10 bases. The germline CDR1 and CDR2 sequences are MNHEY and SMNVEV (reference sequence). The CDR3 loop spans 16 amino acids. In DNA form, the CDR3 reads TGTGCCAGCAGTTTATCTCGCGCTTTGAGCAATCAGCCCCAGCATTTT. Its translation: CASSLSRALSNQPQHF.

This clonotype occurred a few times. Compared with germline, one end of the junction differs, possibly owing to a read error. The rearrangement links TRBV11-2 to TRBJ2-7; 7 nucleotides line up with TRBD2. Germline V gene lookup returns CDR1 SGHAT and CDR2 FQNNGV. There are 16 residues in the CDR3. CDR3 sequence: CASSLGRLAAPYEQHF. The CDR3 DNA follows: TGTGCCAGCAGCTTAGGACGGCTAGCGGCACCCTACGAGCAGCACTTC. Combining the CDR3 with reference TRBV11-2 and TRBJ2-7 gives the whole variable domain EAGVAQSPRYKIIEKRQSVAFWCNPISGHATLYWYQQILGQGPKLLIQFQNNGVVDDSQLPKDRFSAERLKGVDSTLKIQPAKLEDSAVYLCASSLGRLAAPYEQHFGPGTRLTVT.

The sample holds a few counts of this clonotype. The V call is TRBV29-1, the J call TRBJ2-2; D is perhaps TRBD2 (5 bases). The CDR3 is 14 residues long. V was trimmed by 2 bases and J by 4 bases, leaving 11 bases between them. Germline loops: CDR1 SQVTM, CDR2 ANQGSEA. The CDR3 reads CSVEQLDSTGELFF. CDR3 bases: TGCAGCGTTGAACAACTAGATTCCACCGGGGAGCTGTTTTTT.

This chain connects TRBV7-6 to TRBJ2-7, with 13 bases that match TRBD2. Germline lookup yields CDR1 SGHVS and CDR2 FNYEAQ. Unmatched junction bases numbered 7, after V lost 5 bases and J lost 3 bases. The CDR3 runs to 16 residues. In DNA, the CDR3 is TGTGCCAGCAGCCCGGGGACTAGCGGGAAAATCTACGAGCAGTACTTC. It specifies CASSPGTSGKIYEQYF.

In this sample, this clonotype turned up many times. This chain uses TRBV20-1 with TRBJ2-7, with TRBD1 matching 9 bases. Germline values: CDR1 DFQATT, CDR2 SNEGSKA (reference sequence). The CDR3 covers 15 residues. Trimming removed 1 base from V and 3 bases from J; junction bases left unmatched: 7. This chain's CDR3 is CSARGDRDRVYEQYF. The CDR3 DNA reads as TGCAGTGCTAGAGGGGACCGGGACAGGGTCTACGAGCAGTACTTC.

This clonotype came up a few times. The chain couples TRBV29-1 to TRBJ2-5; TRBD2 agrees at 11 bases. CDR1 and CDR2 from the germline V gene are SQVTM and ANQGSEA. This CDR3 is 13 amino acids long. V gave up 7 bases and J gave up 3 bases; unmatched junction bases: 4. DNA of the CDR3: TGCAGCGCAGCGGGACTAGCGGAAGAGACCCAGTACTTC. It translates to CSAAGLAEETQYF.

This clonotype showed up many times. V and J are TRBV20-1 and TRBJ2-6, with TRBD1 matching 11 bases. The germline V gene encodes CDR1 DFQATT and CDR2 SNEGSKA (reference sequence). This CDR3 is 19 amino acids long. After removal of 0 bases from V and 4 bases from J, the junction contained 11 bases not matched to a gene. CDR3 region: CSARDNRGQGAWGANVLTF. The CDR3 nucleotides read TGCAGTGCTAGAGATAATCGAGGACAGGGGGCATGGGGGGCCAACGTCCTGACTTTC.

This clonotype showed up many times. The gene calls are TRBV7-2 and TRBJ1-1; D is uncertain. This CDR3 is 12 amino acids long. Trimming removed 1 base from V and 7 bases from J, with 7 bases in between. Germline V gene data show CDR1 as SGHTA and CDR2 as FQGNSA. CDR3 DNA: TGTGCCAGCAGCTTAGTTGCGGATGAAGCTTTCTTT. Translating gives CASSLVADEAFF.